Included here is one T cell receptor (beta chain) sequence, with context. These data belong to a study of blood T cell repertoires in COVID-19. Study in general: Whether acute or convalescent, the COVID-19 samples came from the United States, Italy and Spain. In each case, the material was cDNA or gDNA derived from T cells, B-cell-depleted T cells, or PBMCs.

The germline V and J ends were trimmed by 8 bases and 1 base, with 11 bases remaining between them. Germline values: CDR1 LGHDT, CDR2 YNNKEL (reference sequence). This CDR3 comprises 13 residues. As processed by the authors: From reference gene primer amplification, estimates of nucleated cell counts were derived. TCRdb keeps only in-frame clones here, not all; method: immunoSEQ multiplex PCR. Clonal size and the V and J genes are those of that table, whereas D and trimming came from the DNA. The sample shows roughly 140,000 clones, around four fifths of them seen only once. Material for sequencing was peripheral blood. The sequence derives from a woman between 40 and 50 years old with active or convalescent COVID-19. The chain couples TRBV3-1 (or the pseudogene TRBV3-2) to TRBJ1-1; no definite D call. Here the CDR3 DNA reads TGTGCCAGCGGTCGTGGAGGGAACACTGAAGCTTTCTTT. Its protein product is CASGRGGNTEAFF.